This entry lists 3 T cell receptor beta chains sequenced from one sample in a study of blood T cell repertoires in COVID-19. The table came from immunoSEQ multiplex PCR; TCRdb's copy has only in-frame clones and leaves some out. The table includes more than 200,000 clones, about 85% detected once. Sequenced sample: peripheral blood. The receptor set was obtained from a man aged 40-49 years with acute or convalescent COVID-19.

DNA of the CDR3: TGTGCCAGTAGTAAGCCCGTCGGGTCCTACAATGAGCAGTTCTTC. It yields the protein CASSKPVGSYNEQFF. This chain links TRBV19 with TRBJ2-1, with D unclear. V lost 4 bases and J lost 1, with 11 bases in between. The CDR3 is made up of 15 amino acids. CDR1 and CDR2 (germline): LNHDA, SQIVND (reference sequence).

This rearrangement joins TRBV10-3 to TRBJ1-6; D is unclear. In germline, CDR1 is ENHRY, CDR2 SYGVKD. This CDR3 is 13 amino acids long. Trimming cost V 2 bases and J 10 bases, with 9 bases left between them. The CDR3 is CAISEGSNSPLHF. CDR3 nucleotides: TGTGCCATCAGTGAGGGCAGTAACTCACCCCTCCACTTT.

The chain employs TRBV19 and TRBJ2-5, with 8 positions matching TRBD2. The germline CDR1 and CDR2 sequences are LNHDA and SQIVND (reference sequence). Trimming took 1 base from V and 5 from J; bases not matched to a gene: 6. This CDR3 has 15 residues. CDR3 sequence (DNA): TGTGCCAGTAGTATAGCGGGGGGGCCGATGGAGACCCAGTACTTC. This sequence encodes CASSIAGGPMETQYF.